The 10 T cell receptor beta chains given below trace back to one sample, sequenced in a study of blood T cell repertoires in COVID-19. Profiling relied on immunoSEQ multiplex PCR, and the TCRdb table lists in-frame clones only, not all of them. The repertoire has approximately 220,000 clones, about 85% of them found once; the top ten carry more than 4.5%. Source material: peripheral blood. The receptors originated from a woman in her fifties or sixties who had recovered from COVID-19.

This clone was counted ten times or more. This chain connects TRBV7-2 to TRBJ1-2; D call uncertain. Trimming left V 5 bases short and J 6 bases short, with 16 bases between. CDR3 length equals 14 residues. Germline lookup yields CDR1 SGHTA and CDR2 FQGNSA. The CDR3, as DNA: TGTGCCAGCAGCGCCCGACCTCGACGGGATGGCTACACCTTC. Its protein is CASSARPRRDGYTF.

This clone appeared a few times. The gene calls are TRBV18 and TRBJ2-2; D remains ambiguous. Trimming pared 0 bases from V and 5 bases from J, leaving 7 bases between. The CDR3 has 14 amino acids. Germline V lookup: CDR1 KGHSH, CDR2 LQKENI. CDR3 sequence: CASSPPPTTGELFF. DNA for the CDR3: TGTGCCAGCTCACCACCGCCAACAACCGGGGAGCTGTTTTTT.

V gene TRBV5-6 combines with J gene TRBJ2-7; D might be TRBD1 (6 bases). The V end lost 4 bases, the J end lost 10 bases, and 18 bases lay between the germline ends. CDR3 length: 13 residues. Germline V gives CDR1 SGHDT, CDR2 YYEEEE. In DNA form, the CDR3 reads TGTGCCAGCAGCCAGAACGCAGGGGCGGTTCAGTACTTC. It is translated as CASSQNAGAVQYF.

The chain employs TRBV19 and TRBJ1-2; 7 bases are shared with TRBD1. Unmatched junction bases numbered 9, after V lost 4 bases and J lost 4 bases. CDR3 size: 15 residues. CDR1 is LNHDA, CDR2 SQIVND, per germline (reference sequence). For the CDR3, the DNA is TGTGCCAGTAGTAGGACAGGTCAGAAAGGCTATGGCTACACCTTC. This sequence encodes CASSRTGQKGYGYTF. Full variable domain (outside the CDR3, taken from reference TRBV19 and TRBJ1-2): DGGITQSPKYLFRKEGQNVTLSCEQNLNHDAMYWYRQDPGQGLRLIYYSQIVNDFQKGDIAEGYSVSREKKESFPLTVTSAQKNPTAFYLCASSRTGQKGYGYTFGSGTRLTVV.

The chain links TRBV7-2 to TRBJ2-7; TRBD2 matches at 9 bases. J was trimmed by 2 bases and V by 4 bases; bases with no gene match: 6. From germline, CDR1 is SGHTA and CDR2 FQGNSA. This CDR3 is built from 15 residues. Here the CDR3 reads CASSSYQRGAYEQYF. Here the CDR3 DNA reads TGTGCCAGCAGCTCTTACCAGCGGGGGGCCTACGAGCAGTACTTC.

This clone was detected only a few times. The CDR3 protein is CASSVEGGREQYF. The CDR3 DNA reads as TGTGCCAGCAGCGTAGAAGGAGGGCGCGAGCAGTACTTC. The rearrangement links TRBV9 to TRBJ2-7; the D gene is possibly TRBD2 (6 bases). Trimming removed 0 bases from V and 6 bases from J, with 10 bases in between. CDR1 is SGDLS and CDR2 is YYNGEE in the germline V gene. The CDR3 sequence is 13 residues long.

This clone was seen only once. J is TRBJ1-2 and V is TRBV28; D may be TRBD1 (5 bases). This CDR3 has 13 residues. Trimming shortened V by 7 bases and J by 2 bases, and 11 bases separated the two germline ends. CDR1 is MDHEN and CDR2 is SYDVKM in the germline V gene. CDR3 in amino acids: CASKWQGNYGYTF. The CDR3 region has the DNA TGTGCCAGCAAGTGGCAGGGCAACTATGGCTACACCTTC.

In this sample, this clone turned up once. The chain couples TRBV28 to TRBJ1-4; maybe TRBD1 (6 bases). V was shortened by 8 bases and J by 8 bases, with 15 bases between the two germline ends. This CDR3 has 13 residues. Germline loops: CDR1 MDHEN, CDR2 SYDVKM. The CDR3 sequence is CASGRGGREKLFF. The CDR3 DNA reads as TGTGCCAGCGGTCGGGGGGGGCGGGAAAAACTGTTTTTT.

V and J are TRBV9 and TRBJ2-2, with unresolved D. This CDR3 comprises 15 residues. CDR1 is SGDLS, CDR2 YYNGEE, per germline. The ends were cut back, 1 base at V and 0 bases at J, with 7 bases in the middle. The CDR3 loop is CASSVQAANTGELFF. The CDR3 coding sequence is TGTGCCAGCAGCGTACAGGCCGCGAACACCGGGGAGCTGTTTTTT.

The chain joins TRBV21-1 to TRBJ2-7; the table's D gene call, TRBD2, was not cross checked with the DNA. TRBV21-1 constitutes a pseudogene. CDR3 length equals 15 residues. The CDR3 nucleotides read TGTGCCAGCAGCAAAGTCGCGGGAAGAGGTGGGGAGCAGTACTTC. Encoded protein: CASSKVAGRGGEQYF.